This T cell receptor (beta chain) emerged from a study of blood T cell repertoires in COVID-19. Germline assignment: CDR1 ENHRY and CDR2 SYGVKD. With V trimmed by 1 base and J by 6 bases, 9 bases remained unmatched. The CDR3 spans 16 residues. Per the original data handling: How many nucleated cells were present was estimated from reference gene primer amplification. TCRdb's copy holds only in-frame clones and misses some; the assay was immunoSEQ multiplex PCR. V, J and clone size are taken as reported in that table, and D and trimming were inferred from the DNA itself. The sample records 380,000 or so clones, roughly 90% being singletons. The cohort comprised adults aged about 18 to 100 years residing in 24 US areas.

The rearrangement joins TRBV10-3 to TRBJ2-5, with 9 bases lining up with TRBD2. The material sequenced was PBMCs or T cells enriched from blood (not recorded which). The clonotype was recovered from a woman in her twenties or thirties with acute COVID-19. CDR3 DNA: TGTGCCATCAGTGAGTTTAGCGGGGGAGTCTCGAAGACCCAGTACTTC. It codes for CAISEFSGGVSKTQYF.